Listed below are T cell receptor beta chains from one sample, sequenced in a study of OX40 agonist ivuxolimab in advanced cancers. Assay used: immunoSEQ multiplex PCR; TCRdb lists only in-frame clones, some missing. The sample yields 70,000 or so clones, 87% seen once. The sample here was CD4+ or CD8+ T cells sorted from blood, taken in a trial of the OX40 agonist ivuxolimab. These receptors were collected from an adult with an advanced solid tumor such as melanoma, head and neck, liver or kidney cancer. Each CDR3 is given with its conserved first and last residue. Each record gives: J gene, clone size, D gene, V gene, CDR3 DNA, CDR3 protein. D genes are given only for firm matches. Not all rows give a size; the values are once, few, many and, for expanded clones, a class.

TRBJ2-1 | once | - | TRBV30 | TGTGCCTGGGAAGGAGGGGAATTCTACAATGAGCAGTTCTTC | CAWEGGEFYNEQFF
TRBJ2-5 | - | TRBD1 | TRBV29-1 | TGCAGCTTATCGGACAGGGAGGAGACCCAGTACTTC | CSLSDREETQYF
TRBJ1-1 | - | - | TRBV7-9 | TGTGCCAGCAGCTTAAGGAGGGATACTGAAGCTTTCTTT | CASSLRRDTEAFF
TRBJ2-7 | - | TRBD1 | TRBV6-1 | TGTGCCAGCGAGACAGGGCAAAACTACGAGCAGTACTTC | CASETGQNYEQYF
TRBJ1-5 | few | TRBD1 | TRBV11-2 | TGTGCCAGCAGCCAAGGCGAGGGGGCCAATCAGCCCCAGCATTTT | CASSQGEGANQPQHF
TRBJ2-1 | - | - | TRBV30 | TGTGCCTGGAGTGGGTCGACAGTAGACTCCTACAATGAGCAGTTCTTC | CAWSGSTVDSYNEQFF
TRBJ2-7 | - | - | TRBV30 | TGTGCCTGGACCCAATTGGGGGGTGCCGAGCAGTACTTC | CAWTQLGGAEQYF
TRBJ1-1 | - | TRBD1 | TRBV7-2 | TGTGCCAGCAGCGGGTACAGGGGGCGGACTGAAGCTTTCTTT | CASSGYRGRTEAFF
TRBJ2-1 | - | TRBD2 | TRBV15 | TGTGCCACCAGCAGGGCGGGGACTAGCGGGCGCCCAACCACGAATGAGCAGTTCTTC | CATSRAGTSGRPTTNEQFF
TRBJ2-6 | few | - | TRBV19 | TGTGCCAGTAGGAAGGACAGCTCTGGGGCCAACGTCCTGACTTTC | CASRKDSSGANVLTF
TRBJ1-3 | - | TRBD1 | TRBV6-5 | TGTGCCAGCAGTCCCGAGGGACAGGGGTTAAACACCATATATTTT | CASSPEGQGLNTIYF
TRBJ2-1 | - | TRBD2 | TRBV5-6 | TGTGCCAGCAGCCGCGGACTAGCGGGACTAAATGAGCAGTTCTTC | CASSRGLAGLNEQFF
TRBJ1-5 | - | TRBD1 | TRBV28 | TGTGCCAGCGTTTCGGGACAGGGGAAAGTACAGCCCCAGCATTTT | CASVSGQGKVQPQHF
TRBJ2-3 | - | TRBD2 | TRBV14 | TGTGCCAGCAGCCGCGGGGGATTCACAGATACGCAGTATTTT | CASSRGGFTDTQYF
TRBJ2-7 | - | TRBD2 | TRBV12-5 | TGTGCTAGTGTCCGGACTAGCGGCTCCTACGAGCAGTACTTC | CASVRTSGSYEQYF
TRBJ2-7 | - | TRBD2 | TRBV5-4 | TGTGCCAGCAGCTTACTAGCGGGGGCCCCATACGAGCAGTACTTC | CASSLLAGAPYEQYF
TRBJ1-5 | - | - | TRBV15 | TGTGCCACCAGCAGAGATCAGGGGTGGCCCCAGCATTTT | CATSRDQGWPQHF
TRBJ1-2 | - | - | TRBV19 | TGTGCCAGTAGTACCGGGGCCATGATTCTTCATGGCTACACCTTC | CASSTGAMILHGYTF
TRBJ1-2 | - | TRBD1 | TRBV28 | TGTGCCAGCAGTGGGGGACAGGGGCTTAGTGGCTATGGCTACACCTTC | CASSGGQGLSGYGYTF
TRBJ2-1 | - | TRBD2 | TRBV19 | TGTGCCAGTAGTATAAGGGCTAGCGGACGGGAAAAGCAGTTCTTC | CASSIRASGREKQFF
TRBJ1-1 | - | - | TRBV6-6 | TGTGCCATCCGGGGGGCCACTGAAGCTTTCTTT | CAIRGATEAFF
TRBJ1-2 | - | TRBD1 | TRBV6-1 | TGTGCCAGCAGTGAAGGGGGGTACAGGGGGCACTACACCTTC | CASSEGGYRGHYTF
TRBJ1-1 | - | - | TRBV6-5 | TGTGCCAGCAGTTCTTGGGTGAACACTGAAGCTTTCTTT | CASSSWVNTEAFF
TRBJ1-1 | - | - | TRBV19 | TGTGCCAGTAGGACGTCGACAGTACTGAACACTGAAGCTTTCTTT | CASRTSTVLNTEAFF
TRBJ2-3 | - | - | TRBV9 | TGTGCCAGCAGCGTAGCGGTAGGGGCGAGAACAGATACGCAGTATTTT | CASSVAVGARTDTQYF
TRBJ2-7 | once | - | TRBV6-5 | TGTGCCAGTTCCACAGGGTGGGGAGGGGGCGAGCAGTACTTC | CASSTGWGGGEQYF
TRBJ2-7 | - | - | TRBV10-1 | TGCGCCAGCAGTGGTGCGGGCTACGAGCAGTACTTC | CASSGAGYEQYF
TRBJ1-2 | once | - | TRBV5-1 | TGCGCCAGCAGCTTGGCCGGAGGGGCTAACTATGGCTACACCTTC | CASSLAGGANYGYTF
TRBJ2-1 | - | - | TRBV27 | TGTGCCAGCAGTTTACGGAGACAGGTCAATGAGCAGTTCTTC | CASSLRRQVNEQFF
TRBJ2-7 | - | - | TRBV7-9 | TGTGCCAGCAGCCGCGGGACGGCCAGCTCCTACGAGCAGTACTTC | CASSRGTASSYEQYF
TRBJ1-1 | - | - | TRBV7-9 | TGTGCCAGCAGAGGAGAAAACTGGAGACCTGAAGCTTTCTTT | CASRGENWRPEAFF
TRBJ1-4 | - | TRBD1 | TRBV10-3 | TGTGCCATCAGTGAGGAAGGACAGGGTTTGTCTAAACTGTTTTTT | CAISEEGQGLSKLFF
TRBJ2-7 | once | - | TRBV11-3 | TGTGCCAGCAGCTTAGCACCTACCTACGAGCAGTACTTC | CASSLAPTYEQYF
TRBJ1-5 | - | - | TRBV5-1 | TGCGCCAGCAGCGCGAGGGGTGGGCAGCCCCAGCATTTT | CASSARGGQPQHF
TRBJ1-6 | once | - | TRBV4-1 | TGCGCCAGCAGCCTTGGGAGCTCCTATAATTCACCCCTCCACTTT | CASSLGSSYNSPLHF
TRBJ1-1 | - | - | TRBV19 | TGTGCCAGTAGTATACCCCCGCCGCGGCAGACAAGGGTTTCGAACACTGAAGCTTTCTTT | CASSIPPPRQTRVSNTEAFF
TRBJ2-5 | - | - | TRBV28 | TGTGCCGTCGCCCGGAGGAATACATACCAAGAGACCCAGTACTTC | CAVARRNTYQETQYF
TRBJ2-1 | - | TRBD2 | TRBV5-1 | TGCGCCAGCAGCGTGACTAGCGGGAGAGCGTACAATGAGCAGTTCTTC | CASSVTSGRAYNEQFF
TRBJ1-2 | - | - | TRBV5-8 | TGTGCCAGCTACTCATCGGGCAGGCCCCAGGATGGCTACACCTTC | CASYSSGRPQDGYTF
TRBJ2-1 | - | - | TRBV2 | TGTGCCAGCAGTGCCCGAGGAGGGAATGAGCAGTTCTTC | CASSARGGNEQFF
TRBJ2-1 | - | - | TRBV30 | TGTGCCTGGGCCCCCGGTTCCTACAATGAGCAGTTCTTC | CAWAPGSYNEQFF
TRBJ2-6 | - | TRBD1 | TRBV5-1 | TGCGCCAGCAGCTTGGCCGGGACAGGGGGTTTCTCTGGGGCCAACGTCCTGACTTTC | CASSLAGTGGFSGANVLTF
TRBJ2-3 | - | - | TRBV7-3 | TGTGCCAGCAGCTTGGGACCTGCGGGTACGCAGTATTTT | CASSLGPAGTQYF
TRBJ2-7 | - | - | TRBV5-1 | TGCGCCAGCAGCTTGGAGAGGGGTGGCGAGCAGTACTTC | CASSLERGGEQYF
TRBJ2-1 | - | - | TRBV29-1 | TGCAGCGTTAGGCGGGAAGTTAGAAATGAGCAGTTCTTC | CSVRREVRNEQFF
TRBJ2-1 | - | - | TRBV6-1 | TGTGCCAGCAGTGATCAAGACAGTTACAATGAGCAGTTCTTC | CASSDQDSYNEQFF
TRBJ2-7 | - | - | TRBV5-1 | TGCGCCAGCAGCTCCGGACCCAGCCAGGACGAGCAGTACTTC | CASSSGPSQDEQYF
TRBJ1-4 | - | - | TRBV5-1 | TGCGCCAGCAGCTTTCAAGAGGCAACTAATGAAAAACTGTTTTTT | CASSFQEATNEKLFF
TRBJ2-1 | - | - | TRBV27 | TGTGCCAGCAGTTCGGACCCCCGCTCCTACAATGAGCAGTTCTTC | CASSSDPRSYNEQFF
TRBJ2-1 | - | - | TRBV23-1 | TGCGCCAGCAGTCAAAGGGGATCGCAGGGGGGCTACAATGAGCAGTTCTTC | CASSQRGSQGGYNEQFF